The 15 T cell receptor beta chains given below trace back to one sample, sequenced in a study of T cell repertoires in cytomegalovirus infection. These receptors' targets are unknown. TCRdb called the reads again in MiXCR, with one record for every CDR3 protein. The table has roughly 500,000 distinct CDR3 sequences, 30% to 35% seen once. The starting material was cultured PBMCs, obtained from culture after CMV antigen stimulation. The receptors derive from a human donor in good health (CMV status not recorded). Some clones in this sample may be carry-over from other donors' samples.

The gene calls are TRBV14 and TRBJ2-1, with 15 positions matching TRBD2. Germline-derived CDR1 and CDR2 are SGHDN and FVKESK. The CDR3 runs 20 residues. Trimming took 4 bases from V and 0 from J; bases not matched to a gene: 10. The CDR3 DNA follows: TGTGCCAGCAGCCGTACCGGACTAGCGGGAGGGCCTAGCTCCTACAATGAGCAGTTCTTC. This codes for CASSRTGLAGGPSSYNEQFF.

The chain couples TRBV29-1 to TRBJ1-1; 11 bases align to TRBD1. Trimming removed 0 bases from V and 9 bases from J; junction bases left unmatched: 3. The CDR3 runs to 13 residues. Germline V lookup: CDR1 SQVTM, CDR2 ANQGSEA. The CDR3, as DNA: TGCAGCGTTGAAGAAGTGGACAGGGGGCAAGCTTTCTTT. Translated, it gives CSVEEVDRGQAFF.

This clonotype was seen ten or more times. This rearrangement joins TRBV7-2 to TRBJ2-1, with D perhaps matching TRBD1 or TRBD2 (5 bases each). The germline V and J ends were trimmed by 6 bases and 5 bases, with 17 bases remaining between them. Germline loops: CDR1 SGHTA, CDR2 FQGNSA. CDR3 length: 15 residues. CDR3 coding DNA: TGTGCCAGCAGATGGGGGACCACGGGACACAATGAGCAGTTCTTC. Its translation: CASRWGTTGHNEQFF.

V and J are TRBV7-9 and TRBJ2-1; 8 nucleotides line up with TRBD2. This CDR3 contains 15 residues. Per germline, CDR1 SEHNR and CDR2 FQNEAQ (reference sequence). V trimming: 1 base; J trimming: 5 bases; junction bases outside the gene matches: 4. This chain's CDR3 is CASSLVAGWNNEQFF. CDR3 coding DNA: TGTGCCAGCAGCTTAGTAGCGGGATGGAACAATGAGCAGTTCTTC. Drawing the rest from reference TRBV7-9 and TRBJ2-1, the complete variable domain is DTGVSQNPRHKITKRGQNVTFRCDPISEHNRLYWYRQTLGQGPEFLTYFQNEAQLEKSRLLSDRFSAERPKGSFSTLEIQRTEQGDSAMYLCASSLVAGWNNEQFFGPGTRLTVL.

This clonotype was counted only a few times. The chain links TRBV28 to TRBJ2-7, with D unresolved. V gave up 4 bases and J gave up 3 bases, with 22 bases separating them. The CDR3 has 17 residues. CDR1 and CDR2 (germline): MDHEN, SYDVKM. Here the CDR3 DNA reads TGTGCCAGCAGTTCCCCCTTTATACTATACTCCAACTACGAGCAGTACTTC. This gives the protein CASSSPFILYSNYEQYF.

V gene TRBV10-3 combines with J gene TRBJ1-2, with TRBD1 matching 11 bases. Germline V gene data show CDR1 as ENHRY and CDR2 as SYGVKD. The CDR3 is made up of 13 amino acids. The V gene end was trimmed by 4 bases and the J gene end by 8 bases; junction bases not matched to a gene: 3. For the CDR3, the DNA is TGTGCCATCAGTGCGGACAGGGGGCTAGGCTACACCTTC. Its protein product is CAISADRGLGYTF.

Note on this clonotype: Being one base from a much bigger clone, this may be a read error. This chain joins TRBV7-2 and TRBJ2-1; possible D gene TRBD2, 5 bases. The CDR3 sequence is 16 residues long. CDR1 is SGHTA, CDR2 FQGNSA, per germline. CDR3 region: CARSFSAGSRYNEQFF. CDR3 in DNA: TGTGCCCGCAGCTTTAGCGCGGGTTCTCGCTACAATGAGCAGTTCTTC.

This clonotype was counted a single time. The gene calls are TRBV7-2 and TRBJ2-5, with a tentative D call TRBD1 (6 bases). The CDR3 totals 14 residues. Germline lookup yields CDR1 SGHTA and CDR2 FQGNSA. Trimming pared 5 bases from V and 5 bases from J, leaving 15 bases between. CDR3 nucleotide sequence: TGTGCCAGCAGCCCCTGGGGGCGCGGGGAGACCCAGTACTTC. Translation gives CASSPWGRGETQYF.

This chain joins TRBV11-2 and TRBJ1-1; D not resolved. The CDR3 loop spans 12 amino acids. Deletions cut 5 bases from V and 10 bases from J, with 14 bases between. Germline V CDR1 and CDR2: SGHAT, FQNNGV. CDR3 nucleotides: TGTGCCAGCAGCCCCGACACCCGGGGAGCTTTCTTT. As protein: CASSPDTRGAFF. Variable domain in full (rest from reference TRBV11-2 and TRBJ1-1): EAGVAQSPRYKIIEKRQSVAFWCNPISGHATLYWYQQILGQGPKLLIQFQNNGVVDDSQLPKDRFSAERLKGVDSTLKIQPAKLEDSAVYLCASSPDTRGAFFGQGTRLTVV.

The chain carries TRBV20-1 and TRBJ2-6; D gene ambiguous. Per the germline V gene, CDR1 is DFQATT and CDR2 is SNEGSKA (reference sequence). Trimming took off 3 bases at V and 2 bases at J, with 5 bases between the two ends. The CDR3 is made up of 13 amino acids. CDR3 DNA sequence: TGCAGTGCTAGGGGAACTGGGGCCAACGTCCTGACTTTC. Translated, it gives CSARGTGANVLTF.

The rearrangement uses TRBV6-6 and TRBJ2-7; 8 bases match TRBD1. V gave up 6 bases and J gave up 2 bases; unmatched junction bases: 3. CDR1 and CDR2 (germline): MNHNY, SVGAGI (reference sequence). CDR3 length equals 13 residues. The CDR3 sequence is CASRPGQAYEQYV. The CDR3 DNA follows: TGTGCCAGCAGACCGGGACAGGCCTACGAGCAGTACGTC.

V usage is TRBV29-1 and J usage is TRBJ1-1; D remains ambiguous. The CDR3 length is 14 residues. From germline, CDR1 is SQVTM and CDR2 ANQGSEA. V gave up 4 bases and J gave up 1 base, with 13 bases separating them. Here the CDR3 reads CSVVREVPNTEAFF. CDR3 sequence (DNA): TGCAGCGTTGTCAGAGAGGTACCGAACACTGAAGCTTTCTTT.

This clonotype was seen a handful of times. This rearrangement joins TRBV6-5 to TRBJ1-6, with 9 bases that match TRBD1. Germline V CDR1 and CDR2: MNHEY, SVGAGI. The CDR3 is 16 residues long. V shed 2 bases, J shed 7 bases, and the junction held 6 bases outside the gene matches. Written as DNA, the CDR3 is TGTGCCAGCAGTTACGGGACAGGGACTCCAAATTCACCCCTCCACTTT. Protein: CASSYGTGTPNSPLHF.

The rearrangement links TRBV27 to TRBJ1-5; perhaps TRBD1 as D (6 bases). Germline V gene sequence: CDR1 MNHEY, CDR2 SMNVEV (reference sequence). Trimming cost V 0 bases and J 7 bases, with 16 bases left between them. CDR3 length: 16 residues. As DNA, the CDR3 is TGTGCCAGCAGTTTATCTGGGGGGGCGATTGGGCAGCCCCAGCATTTT. Its protein product is CASSLSGGAIGQPQHF.

The rearrangement uses TRBV27 and TRBJ2-3; 9 bases are shared with TRBD2. V was pared by 5 bases and J by 4 bases, with 13 bases of the junction left unmatched. Germline loops: CDR1 MNHEY, CDR2 SMNVEV (reference sequence). The CDR3 length is 17 residues. The chain's CDR3 is CASSPTPSGIQADTQYF. The CDR3 DNA is TGTGCCAGCAGTCCTACCCCTAGCGGGATTCAGGCAGATACGCAGTATTTT.